This TCR beta chain was documented in a study of PD-L1 blockade in urothelial cancer. Across the study: It was at 3 weeks (second dose) and 6 weeks after treatment start that blood was analyzed.

Germline V gene sequence: CDR1 WNHNN, CDR2 SYGVQD (reference sequence). The CDR3 has 14 amino acids. J lost 11 bases, V lost 0 bases, and 5 bases had no gene match. Study-wide findings and caveats: In blood sampled pretreatment, TCR clonality below the median predicted better survival.

Time point given: pretreatment peripheral blood. Locally advanced or metastatic urothelial carcinoma affected the patients. About this clone itself: Its cognate antigen is unknown.

Assay: immunoSEQ multiplex PCR; the TCRdb copy retains only in-frame clones and omits some. The sample carries approximately 63,000 clones, 70% to 90% recorded once. The chain employs TRBV10-1 and TRBJ1-1; TRBD1 matches 11 bases. The sample was PBMCs, taken around atezolizumab (anti-PD-L1) treatment. The sequence was obtained from a man in his 70s with urothelial cancer. CDR3 DNA: TGCGCCAGCAGTGAGTCGGGACAGGGGGATGTCGCTTTCTTT. Its protein product is CASSESGQGDVAFF.